This is a list of T cell receptor beta chains from one sample in a study of T cells in Graves' hyperthyroidism and ophthalmopathy. TCRdb redid the calling of the multiplex PCR reads with MiXCR, one entry per CDR3 protein. There are hundreds of thousands of distinct CDR3 sequences in the sample; less than 15% occur only once, and around a tenth lies in the top ten. Sequencing used blood. The receptors were sampled from a woman aged 18-29 years with Graves' hyperthyroidism. Both conserved end residues are trimmed from each CDR3. Each record gives: J gene, V gene, clone size, CDR3 protein. Size values are once, few and many counts, or a class for expanded clones, and some rows have none.

J: TRBJ2-5; V: TRBV5-1; size: -; CDR3: ASSSGITSGSSGTQY
J: TRBJ1-1; V: TRBV30; size: many; CDR3: AWSNRSNTEAF
J: TRBJ1-2; V: TRBV12-3/TRBV12-4; size: many; CDR3: ASRSQGNYGYT
J: TRBJ2-5; V: TRBV6-2/TRBV6-3; size: few; CDR3: ASSLPKTPQETQY
J: TRBJ2-3; V: TRBV12-5; size: many; CDR3: ASGSPEQWGTDTQY
J: TRBJ2-7; V: TRBV7-9; size: many; CDR3: ASSLRLAGTTYEQY
J: TRBJ2-7; V: TRBV5-6; size: many; CDR3: ASSLARRAEQY
J: TRBJ1-4; V: TRBV4-3; size: -; CDR3: ASSQAQGATEKLF
J: TRBJ2-7; V: TRBV28; size: many; CDR3: ASSHPRQGAEQY
J: TRBJ1-4; V: TRBV20-1; size: many; CDR3: SAIAPPRNEKLF
J: TRBJ2-2; V: TRBV7-9; size: few; CDR3: ASSSPPLIRDNTGELF
J: TRBJ1-1; V: TRBV6-2/TRBV6-3; size: once; CDR3: ASSYSGTGVTFMNTEAF
J: TRBJ1-6; V: TRBV28; size: many; CDR3: ASSSLQGPTSPLH
J: TRBJ1-5; V: TRBV6-1; size: many; CDR3: ASSEAGGQDGNQPQH
J: TRBJ1-5; V: TRBV9; size: -; CDR3: ASSVADSQPQH
J: TRBJ1-2; V: TRBV18; size: many; CDR3: ASSPSDNYGYT
J: TRBJ2-1; V: TRBV5-6; size: few; CDR3: ASSFVRGPDNEQF
J: TRBJ1-1; V: TRBV6-1; size: few; CDR3: ASSDYNTEAF
J: TRBJ2-1; V: TRBV14; size: -; CDR3: ASSQDGTSGISTYNEQF
J: TRBJ1-2; V: TRBV5-6; size: many; CDR3: ASSTGTENNYGYT
J: TRBJ2-7; V: TRBV6-1; size: -; CDR3: ASSQRPGLAGVTEQY
J: TRBJ2-2; V: TRBV5-1; size: -; CDR3: ASTLGTAHTGELF
J: TRBJ2-7; V: TRBV7-2; size: many; CDR3: ASSLVGQVYEQY
J: TRBJ2-1; V: TRBV7-9; size: few; CDR3: ASSYRGSYNEQF
J: TRBJ1-1; V: TRBV2; size: many; CDR3: ASSGGQGDTEAF
J: TRBJ1-2; V: TRBV2; size: many; CDR3: ASTSDNYGYT
J: TRBJ2-7; V: TRBV20-1; size: few; CDR3: SGIGQTSYEQY
J: TRBJ2-7; V: TRBV4-3; size: many; CDR3: ASSLETGPYEQY
J: TRBJ1-1; V: TRBV5-1; size: many; CDR3: ASSLDRGQVAEAF
J: TRBJ1-6; V: TRBV27; size: -; CDR3: ASQSGQANNSPLH
J: TRBJ1-3; V: TRBV19; size: few; CDR3: ASRSGQGAGNTIY
J: TRBJ2-1; V: TRBV13; size: -; CDR3: ASSPYKSSYNEQF
J: TRBJ2-2; V: TRBV3-1; size: -; CDR3: ASSQEGQGAAGELF
J: TRBJ2-1; V: TRBV11-3; size: many; CDR3: ASSRSWGEQF